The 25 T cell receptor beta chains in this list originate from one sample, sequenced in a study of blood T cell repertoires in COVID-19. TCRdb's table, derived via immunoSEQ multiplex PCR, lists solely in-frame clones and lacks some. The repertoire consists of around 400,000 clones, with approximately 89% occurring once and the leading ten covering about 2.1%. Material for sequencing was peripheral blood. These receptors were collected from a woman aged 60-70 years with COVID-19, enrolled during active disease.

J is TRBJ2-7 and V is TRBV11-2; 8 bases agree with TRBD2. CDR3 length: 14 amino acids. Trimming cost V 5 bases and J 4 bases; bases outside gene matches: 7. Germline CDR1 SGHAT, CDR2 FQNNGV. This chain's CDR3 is CASSPRGGVYEQYF. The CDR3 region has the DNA TGTGCCAGCAGCCCACGGGGGGGCGTATACGAGCAGTACTTC.

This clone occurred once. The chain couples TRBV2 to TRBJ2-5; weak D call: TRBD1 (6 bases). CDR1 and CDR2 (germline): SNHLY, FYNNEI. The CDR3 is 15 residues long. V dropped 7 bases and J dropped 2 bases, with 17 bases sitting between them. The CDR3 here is CASMWVGADQETQYF. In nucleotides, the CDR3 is TGTGCCAGCATGTGGGTGGGGGCGGATCAAGAGACCCAGTACTTC.

Here the CDR3 reads CASSRDRGVGNSQPQHF. In DNA, the CDR3 is TGTGCCAGCTCACGGGACAGGGGCGTGGGGAATTCTCAGCCCCAGCATTTT. This chain links TRBV18 with TRBJ1-5; TRBD1 matches 10 bases. Germline trimming cut 4 bases from V and 6 bases from J; bases unmatched to any gene: 12. Germline CDR1 is KGHSH and CDR2 is LQKENI. This CDR3 spans 17 amino acids.

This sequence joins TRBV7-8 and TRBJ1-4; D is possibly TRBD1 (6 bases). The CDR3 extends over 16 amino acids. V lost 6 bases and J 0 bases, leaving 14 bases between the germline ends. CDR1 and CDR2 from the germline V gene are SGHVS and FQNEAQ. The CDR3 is CASRPGAFSTNEKLFF. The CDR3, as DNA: TGTGCCAGCAGGCCAGGGGCCTTCTCAACTAATGAAAAACTGTTTTTT.

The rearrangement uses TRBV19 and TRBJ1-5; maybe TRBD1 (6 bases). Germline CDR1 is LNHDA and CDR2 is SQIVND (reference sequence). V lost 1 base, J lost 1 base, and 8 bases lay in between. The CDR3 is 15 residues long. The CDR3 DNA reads TGTGCCAGTAGTATAGCAGGGACAAGCAATCAGCCCCAGCATTTT. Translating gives CASSIAGTSNQPQHF.

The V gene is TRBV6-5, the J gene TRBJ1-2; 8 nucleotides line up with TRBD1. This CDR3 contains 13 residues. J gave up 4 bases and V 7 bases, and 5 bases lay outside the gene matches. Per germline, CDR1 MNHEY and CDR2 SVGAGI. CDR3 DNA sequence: TGTGCCAGCAAGGACAGGGTTGTCTATGGCTACACCTTC. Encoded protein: CASKDRVVYGYTF.

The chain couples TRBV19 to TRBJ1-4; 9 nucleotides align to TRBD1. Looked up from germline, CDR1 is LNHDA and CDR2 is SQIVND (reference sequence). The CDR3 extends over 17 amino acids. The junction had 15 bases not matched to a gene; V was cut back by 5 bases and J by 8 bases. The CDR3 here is CASSYRLDGTGTEKLFF. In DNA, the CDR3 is TGTGCCAGTAGTTACCGGCTAGACGGGACAGGGACGGAAAAACTGTTTTTT.

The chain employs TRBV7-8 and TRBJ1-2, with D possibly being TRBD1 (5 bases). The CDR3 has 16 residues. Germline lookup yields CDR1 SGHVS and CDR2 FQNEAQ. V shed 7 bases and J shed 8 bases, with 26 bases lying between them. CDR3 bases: TGTGCCAGCATCCCTGGGGCAGCCCCGATAAGCCTGGGCTACACCTTC. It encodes CASIPGAAPISLGYTF.

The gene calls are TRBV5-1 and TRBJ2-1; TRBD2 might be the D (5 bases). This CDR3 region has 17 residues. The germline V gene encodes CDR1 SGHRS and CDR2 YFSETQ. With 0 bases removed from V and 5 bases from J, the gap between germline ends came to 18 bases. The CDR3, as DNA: TGCGCCAGCAGCTTGGGACTAATGGCGATACGGAACAATGAGCAGTTCTTC. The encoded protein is CASSLGLMAIRNNEQFF.

The CDR3 spells CASSQEGQTRAFF. The CDR3 nucleotides read TGTGCCAGCAGCCAAGAGGGACAGACGAGGGCTTTCTTT. The V gene is TRBV3-1 (or the pseudogene TRBV3-2), the J gene TRBJ1-1, with 7 bases matching TRBD1. The CDR3 is 13 residues long. Germline V gives CDR1 LGHDT, CDR2 YNNKEL (reference sequence). V shed 0 bases, J shed 11 bases, and the junction held 6 bases outside the gene matches.

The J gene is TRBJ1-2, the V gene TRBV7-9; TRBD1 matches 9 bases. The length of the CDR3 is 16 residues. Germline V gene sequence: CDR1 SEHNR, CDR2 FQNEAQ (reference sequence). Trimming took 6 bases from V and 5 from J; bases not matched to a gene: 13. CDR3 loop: CASRPHTGGARYGYTF. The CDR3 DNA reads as TGTGCCAGCAGACCCCACACAGGGGGCGCAAGGTATGGCTACACCTTC.

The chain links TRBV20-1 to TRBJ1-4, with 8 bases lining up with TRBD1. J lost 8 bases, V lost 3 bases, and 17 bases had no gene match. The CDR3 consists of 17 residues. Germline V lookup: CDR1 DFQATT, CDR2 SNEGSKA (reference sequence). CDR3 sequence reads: CSASDGQGWGIREKLFF. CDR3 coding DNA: TGCAGTGCTAGTGATGGACAGGGATGGGGTATTAGGGAAAAACTGTTTTTT.

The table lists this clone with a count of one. The CDR3 here is CAWSPRGGLSNQPQHF. The CDR3 DNA follows: TGTGCCTGGAGTCCCCGGGGGGGCCTTAGCAATCAGCCCCAGCATTTT. V is TRBV30 and J is TRBJ1-5, with D perhaps TRBD1 (6 bases). V was cut by 2 bases and J by 0 bases, with 14 bases left in between. The germline CDR1 and CDR2 sequences are GTSNPN and SVGIG (reference sequence). This CDR3 has 16 residues.

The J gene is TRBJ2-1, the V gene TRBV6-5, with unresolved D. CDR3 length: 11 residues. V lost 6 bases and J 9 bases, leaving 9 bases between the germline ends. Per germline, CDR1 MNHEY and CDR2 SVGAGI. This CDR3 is CASRSLAEQFF. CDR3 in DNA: TGTGCCAGCAGGTCCTTGGCTGAGCAGTTCTTC.

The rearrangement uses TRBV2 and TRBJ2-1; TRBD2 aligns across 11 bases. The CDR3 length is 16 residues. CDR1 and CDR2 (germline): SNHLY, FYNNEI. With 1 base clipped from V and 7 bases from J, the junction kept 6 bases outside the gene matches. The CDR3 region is CASSEGLAGGRNEQFF. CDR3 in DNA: TGTGCCAGCAGTGAAGGGCTAGCGGGGGGTAGGAATGAGCAGTTCTTC. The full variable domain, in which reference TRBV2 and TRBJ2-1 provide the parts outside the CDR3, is EPEVTQTPSHQVTQMGQEVILRCVPISNHLYFYWYRQILGQKVEFLVSFYNNEISEKSEIFDDQFSVERPDGSNFTLKIRSTKLEDSAMYFCASSEGLAGGRNEQFFGPGTRLTVL.

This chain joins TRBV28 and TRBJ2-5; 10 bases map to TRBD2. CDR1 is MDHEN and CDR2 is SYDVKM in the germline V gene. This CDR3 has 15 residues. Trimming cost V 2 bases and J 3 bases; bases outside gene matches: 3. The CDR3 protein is CASSLSTSGEETQYF. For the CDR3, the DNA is TGTGCCAGCAGTTTAAGCACTAGCGGGGAAGAGACCCAGTACTTC.

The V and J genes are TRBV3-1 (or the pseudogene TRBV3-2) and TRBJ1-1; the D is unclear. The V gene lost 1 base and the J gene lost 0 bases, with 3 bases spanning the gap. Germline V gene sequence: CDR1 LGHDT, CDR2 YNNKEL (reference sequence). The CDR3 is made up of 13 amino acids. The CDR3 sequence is CASSQGVNTEAFF. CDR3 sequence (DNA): TGTGCCAGCAGCCAAGGAGTGAACACTGAAGCTTTCTTT.

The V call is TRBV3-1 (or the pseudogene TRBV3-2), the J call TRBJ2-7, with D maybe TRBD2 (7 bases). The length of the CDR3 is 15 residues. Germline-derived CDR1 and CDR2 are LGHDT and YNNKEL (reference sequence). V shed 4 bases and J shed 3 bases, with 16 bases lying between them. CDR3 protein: CASSPIGRGGYEQYF. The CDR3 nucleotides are TGTGCCAGCAGCCCTATTGGGAGGGGGGGCTACGAGCAGTACTTC.

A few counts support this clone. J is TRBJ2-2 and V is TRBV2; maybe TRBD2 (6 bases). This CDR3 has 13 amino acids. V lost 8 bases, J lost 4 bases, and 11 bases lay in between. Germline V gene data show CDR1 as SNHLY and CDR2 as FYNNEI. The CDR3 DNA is TGTGCCAGCTCGCGGGAAGGCACCGGGGAGCTGTTTTTT. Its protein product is CASSREGTGELFF.

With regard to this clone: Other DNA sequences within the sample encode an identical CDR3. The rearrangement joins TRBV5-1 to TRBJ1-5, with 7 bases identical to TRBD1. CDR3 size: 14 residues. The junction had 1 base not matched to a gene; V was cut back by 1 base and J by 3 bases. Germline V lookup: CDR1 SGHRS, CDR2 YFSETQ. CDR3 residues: CASSLTGANQPQHF. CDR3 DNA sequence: TGCGCCAGCAGCTTGACAGGGGCCAATCAGCCCCAGCATTTT.

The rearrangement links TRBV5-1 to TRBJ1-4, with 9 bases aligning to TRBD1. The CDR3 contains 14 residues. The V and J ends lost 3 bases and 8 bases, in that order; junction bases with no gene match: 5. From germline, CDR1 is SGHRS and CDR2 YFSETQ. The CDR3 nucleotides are TGCGCCAGCAGCTCGGGACAGGGTTGGGAAAAACTGTTTTTT. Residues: CASSSGQGWEKLFF.

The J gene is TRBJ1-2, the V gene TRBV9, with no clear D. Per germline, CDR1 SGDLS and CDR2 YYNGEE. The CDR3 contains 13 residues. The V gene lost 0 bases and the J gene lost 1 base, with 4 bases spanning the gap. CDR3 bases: TGTGCCAGCAGCGTAGGAGATAACTATGGCTACACCTTC. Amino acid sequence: CASSVGDNYGYTF.

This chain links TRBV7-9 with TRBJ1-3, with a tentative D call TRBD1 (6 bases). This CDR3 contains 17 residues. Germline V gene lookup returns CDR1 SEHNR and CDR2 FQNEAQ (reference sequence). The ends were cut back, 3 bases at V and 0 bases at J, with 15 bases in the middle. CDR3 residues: CASSLLGGPSSGNTIYF. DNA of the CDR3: TGTGCCAGCAGCTTGTTGGGGGGGCCGAGCTCTGGAAACACCATATATTTT.

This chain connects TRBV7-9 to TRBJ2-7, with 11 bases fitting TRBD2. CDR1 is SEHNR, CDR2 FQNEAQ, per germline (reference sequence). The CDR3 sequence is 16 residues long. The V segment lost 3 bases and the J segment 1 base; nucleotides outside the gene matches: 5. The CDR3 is CASSLGGTSGSYEQYF. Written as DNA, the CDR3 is TGTGCCAGCAGCTTGGGGGGGACTAGCGGATCCTACGAGCAGTACTTC.

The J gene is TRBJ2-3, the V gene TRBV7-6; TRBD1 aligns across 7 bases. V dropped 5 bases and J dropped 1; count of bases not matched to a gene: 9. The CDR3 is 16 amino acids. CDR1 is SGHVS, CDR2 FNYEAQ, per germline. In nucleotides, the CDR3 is TGTGCCAGCAGCCCACAGGGACAGCCCCGCACAGATACGCAGTATTTT. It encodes CASSPQGQPRTDTQYF. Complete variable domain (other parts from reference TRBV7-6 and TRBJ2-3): GAGVSQSPRYKVTKRGQDVALRCDPISGHVSLYWYRQALGQGPEFLTYFNYEAQQDKSGLPNDRFSAERPEGSISTLTIQRTEQRDSAMYRCASSPQGQPRTDTQYFGPGTRLTVL.